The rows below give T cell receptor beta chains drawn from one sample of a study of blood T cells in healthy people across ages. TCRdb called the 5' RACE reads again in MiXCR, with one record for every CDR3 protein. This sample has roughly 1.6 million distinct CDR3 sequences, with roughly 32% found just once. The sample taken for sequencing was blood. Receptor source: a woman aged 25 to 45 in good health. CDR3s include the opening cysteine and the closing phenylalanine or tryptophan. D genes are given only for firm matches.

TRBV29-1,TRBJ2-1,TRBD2,CSVEGTRRNEQFF
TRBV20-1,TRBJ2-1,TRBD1,CSVGGQAYNEQFF
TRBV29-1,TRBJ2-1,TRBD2,CSVEPGLANEQFF
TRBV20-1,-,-,CSASLTEQYF
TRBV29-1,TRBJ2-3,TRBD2,CSVEGLAGETDTQYF
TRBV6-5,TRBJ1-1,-,CASRYKANTEAFF
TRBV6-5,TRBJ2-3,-,CASSYSDTDTQYF
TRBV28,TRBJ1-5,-,CASSISGVQPQHF
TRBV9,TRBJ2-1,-,CASSVDLTGLVGEQFF
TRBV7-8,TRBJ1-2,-,CASLETAWGTAGYTF
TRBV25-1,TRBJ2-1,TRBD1,CASNLQGDSEQFF
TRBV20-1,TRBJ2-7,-,CSAEVSSYEQYF
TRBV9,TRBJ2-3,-,CASSVGSGTVTDTQYF
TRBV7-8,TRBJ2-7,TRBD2,CASSSNRLAETYEQYF
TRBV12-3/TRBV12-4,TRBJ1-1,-,CASSFPLRWNTEAFF
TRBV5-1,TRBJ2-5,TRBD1,CASSPGQGVQETQYF
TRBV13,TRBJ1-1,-,CASSHRGQDTEAFF
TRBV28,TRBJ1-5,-,CASSFSEGQPQHF
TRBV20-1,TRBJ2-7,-,CSVTGTSSYEQYF
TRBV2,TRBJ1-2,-,CASEVAVSYGYTF
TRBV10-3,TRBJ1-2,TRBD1,CAIREGTAFYDYTF
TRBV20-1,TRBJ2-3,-,CSASADFTDTQYF
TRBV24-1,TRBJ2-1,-,CATSDSKSGHLREQFF
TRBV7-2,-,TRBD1,CASSFNTGGEETQYF
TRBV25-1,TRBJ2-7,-,CASSEYGEQYF
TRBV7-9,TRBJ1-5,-,CASSPGPLHQPQHF
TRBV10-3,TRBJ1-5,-,CAISESGQPRHF
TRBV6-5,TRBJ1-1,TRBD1,CASSNPWGTGNTEAFF
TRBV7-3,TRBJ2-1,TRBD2,CASLAGGAFYNEQFF
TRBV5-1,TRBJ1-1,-,CASTPAQERGEAFF
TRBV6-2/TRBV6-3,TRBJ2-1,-,CASSDWVEQFF
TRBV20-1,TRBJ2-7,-,CSARRRRSNYEQYF
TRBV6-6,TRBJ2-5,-,CASSTAQETQYF
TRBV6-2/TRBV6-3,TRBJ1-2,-,CASSYSSAGGLNYGYTF
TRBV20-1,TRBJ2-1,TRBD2,CSARGEGGPEEQFF
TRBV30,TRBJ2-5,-,CAWSVVADGETQYF
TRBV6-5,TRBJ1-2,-,CASSPGGGNGYTF
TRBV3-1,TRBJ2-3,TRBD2,CASSRNSGGSTDTQYF
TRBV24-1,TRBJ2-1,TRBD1,CATSRQGDNEQFF
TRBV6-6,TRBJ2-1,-,CASSYTGEYNEQFF
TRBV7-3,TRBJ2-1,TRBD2,CASSRAPAGDYNEQFF
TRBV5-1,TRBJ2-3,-,CASSLANWVTTDTQYF
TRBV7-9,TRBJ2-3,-,CASSLDVRSSTDTQYF
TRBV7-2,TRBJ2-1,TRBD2,CASSLAVWRGSDSGDEQFF